This T cell receptor beta chain was observed in a study of CD8 T cells in ankylosing spondylitis (dated by TCRdb to 2016 to 2017). Concerning the study at large: T cell receptor beta repertoires were profiled in healthy donors and ankylosing spondylitis patients so that disease-linked TCR variants could be found. The whole study cohort included 108 healthy donors and 20 to 25 ankylosing spondylitis patients. Peripheral blood was sampled, and synovial fluid was also collected from ankylosing spondylitis patients. The paper as a whole reports these results and caveats: Some motif variants had previously been reported in the synovial fluid and blood of reactive arthritis patients, which suggests shared mechanisms of disease initiation. A CD8+ phenotype was shown by the disease-linked clones, which were found at relatively low frequencies in peripheral blood. A TCR beta motif made up of several highly homologous amino acid variants appeared to be characteristic of blood from ankylosing spondylitis patients. Significant enrichment of the disease-linked clones was reported in matched synovial fluid samples from ankylosing spondylitis patients.

Trimming takes 4 bases from V and 1 base from J, and the germline ends sit 11 bases apart. The CDR3 starts with the cysteine, ends with the phenylalanine, and has 15 residues. Only the CDR3 portion is preserved as DNA: 45 bases, with reading frame beginning at the first base. Looking up the germline V gene yields CDR1 MNHNS and CDR2 SASEGT. Instrument used: Illumina HiSeq 2500. Quantitative 5'-RACE with molecular barcodes was used to prepare TCR beta libraries. As for how the authors treated the data: To identify disease-linked TCR variants, a new computational method was used, one built on a probabilistic model of VDJ rearrangement. The public reads were quality trimmed at Q25 with fastp and then assembled into clones with MiXCR by TCRdb, keeping productive beta chains. Rows merge per CDR3 protein into single entries with the most common DNA and genes. The V and J calls reflect TCRdb's pipeline rather than the authors' work. Across this sample there are under 150,000 distinct CDR3 sequences, with around 9.7% seen only once. The biggest ten clones account for roughly 3.4% of the sample.

This clonotype was seen ten or more times. Its antigen remains undetermined. The input lacks base qualities; no much larger clone sits a single base away. This sequence was found in a male donor with ankylosing spondylitis or in good health (not recorded which). The sequence is built from TRBV6-1 and TRBJ2-1; the D gene is perhaps TRBD1 or TRBD2, each of them matching over 5 bases. The sequenced sample was blood, either unsorted or a sorted T cell fraction (not recorded which). In nucleotide form, the sequence is TGTGCCAGCAGTGTCGGTTGGGGGTCCTACAATGAGCAGTTCTTC. This codes for CASSVGWGSYNEQFF.